This TCR beta chain comes out of a study of response to subunit inactivated influenza vaccine. Study-wide findings and caveats: T cells newly recruited by each seasonal influenza vaccination are few, the authors suggested.

CDR1 is MDHEN, CDR2 SYDVKM, per germline. The CDR3 is 15 residues long. Trimming cost V 7 bases and J 7 bases; bases outside gene matches: 8. TCRdb reanalysed the RT-PCR reads using MiXCR and keeps one entry per CDR3 protein. The sample has about 650,000 distinct CDR3 sequences, 14% seen once. This clonotype appeared a few times. What it recognizes is unknown. The starting material was PBMCs from blood, obtained roughly 15 days before vaccination. This TCR derives from a man aged 50-59 years who received an inactivated influenza vaccine. V gene TRBV28 combines with J gene TRBJ2-3, with 13 bases that match TRBD2. CDR3 in amino acids: CASNSGTSGVNTQYF. The CDR3 DNA is TGTGCCAGCAACTCCGGGACTAGCGGGGTAAATACGCAGTATTTT.